The 22 T cell receptor beta chains below come from one sample, sequenced in a study of cytomegalovirus exposure and HLA in healthy donors. PCR involved 60 Vbeta and 13 Jbeta primers. Produced via immunoSEQ multiplex PCR; TCRdb's table is partial and in-frame only. The data contain approximately 130,000 clones, 70% to 80% of them seen just once; the ten biggest clones take up 2.6%. The specimen sequenced was PBMCs. The receptors derive from a woman aged 60 to 75 in good health and CMV-seropositive.

This clone was counted a few times. The gene calls are TRBV19 and TRBJ2-1; D remains unclear. V was pared by 9 bases and J by 6 bases, with 9 bases between. Per germline, CDR1 LNHDA and CDR2 SQIVND (reference sequence). The length of the CDR3 is 11 residues. CDR3 in amino acids: CASRLGNEQFF. In DNA, the CDR3 is TGTGCCAGCAGGTTGGGCAATGAGCAGTTCTTC. Combining the CDR3 with reference TRBV19 and TRBJ2-1 gives the whole variable domain DGGITQSPKYLFRKEGQNVTLSCEQNLNHDAMYWYRQDPGQGLRLIYYSQIVNDFQKGDIAEGYSVSREKKESFPLTVTSAQKNPTAFYLCASRLGNEQFFGPGTRLTVL.

J is TRBJ1-3 and V is TRBV5-1; D is unclear. V lost 0 bases and J lost 2, with 6 bases in between. CDR1 and CDR2 from the germline V gene are SGHRS and YFSETQ. The CDR3 has 14 residues. The CDR3 is CASSLASAGNTIYF. CDR3 coding DNA: TGCGCCAGCAGCTTGGCCAGCGCTGGAAACACCATATATTTT. Variable domain in full (rest from reference TRBV5-1 and TRBJ1-3): KAGVTQTPRYLIKTRGQQVTLSCSPISGHRSVSWYQQTPGQGLQFLFEYFSETQRNKGNFPGRFSGRQFSNSRSEMNVSTLELGDSALYLCASSLASAGNTIYFGEGSWLTVV.

The chain employs TRBV4-1 and TRBJ1-6; 7 bases map to TRBD1. The CDR3 totals 17 residues. V was clipped by 5 bases and J by 0 bases; unmatched bases: 7. The germline CDR1 and CDR2 sequences are MGHRA and YSYEKL. The CDR3 spells CASSVPGQSSYNSPLHF. CDR3 nucleotides: TGCGCCAGCAGCGTACCGGGACAGAGCTCCTATAATTCACCCCTCCACTTT.

The rearrangement uses TRBV4-1 and TRBJ2-7; D is unresolved. This CDR3 contains 16 residues. V lost 0 bases and J lost 0, with 12 bases in between. The germline CDR1 and CDR2 sequences are MGHRA and YSYEKL. The CDR3 DNA reads TGCGCCAGCAGCCAAGAAGTCCCCGGTCCCTCCTACGAGCAGTACTTC. This encodes CASSQEVPGPSYEQYF.

There are a few counts of this clone. The CDR3 spells CASSYTLTPGGTEAFF. The CDR3 coding sequence is TGTGCCAGCAGTTACACCCTCACTCCCGGCGGCACTGAAGCTTTCTTT. The chain recombines TRBV6-5 with TRBJ1-1, with D unresolved. The CDR3 loop spans 16 amino acids. Germline CDR1 MNHEY, CDR2 SVGAGI. Trimming left V 2 bases short and J 4 bases short, with 17 bases between.

This clone was seen more than once but under ten times. This sequence joins TRBV14 and TRBJ2-3; unclear D gene. Per the germline V gene, CDR1 is SGHDN and CDR2 is FVKESK. V dropped 4 bases and J dropped 2 bases, with 10 bases sitting between them. The length of the CDR3 is 14 residues. The CDR3 loop reads CASSRQRNTDTQYF. CDR3 DNA sequence: TGTGCCAGCAGCCGGCAGCGCAACACAGATACGCAGTATTTT.

The chain combines TRBV6-1 with TRBJ1-2; 9 nucleotides align to TRBD1. The CDR3 has 14 amino acids. Trimming took 0 bases from V and 5 from J; bases not matched to a gene: 1. Germline loops: CDR1 MNHNS, CDR2 SASEGT. This chain's CDR3 is CASSEATGGYGYTF. The CDR3 bases are TGTGCCAGCAGTGAAGCGACAGGGGGATATGGCTACACCTTC.

This clone appeared a single time. The chain links TRBV27 to TRBJ1-2; D call uncertain. The CDR3 consists of 13 residues. The germline V gene has CDR1 MNHEY and CDR2 SMNVEV (reference sequence). The V and J ends lost 3 bases and 4 bases respectively, with 9 bases between them. The CDR3 DNA follows: TGTGCCAGCAGTTTCGGACTCGGCTATGGCTACACCTTC. Translated, it gives CASSFGLGYGYTF.

This clone was seen a few times. The chain couples TRBV5-8 to TRBJ1-2, with 8 bases fitting TRBD1. Germline assignment: CDR1 SGHTS and CDR2 YDEGEE. This CDR3 has 13 amino acids. Trimming at V came to 4 bases and at J to 5 bases, leaving 4 bases not matched to a gene. CDR3 bases: TGTGCCAGCAGCAGGACAGGGAATTATGGCTACACCTTC. Protein product: CASSRTGNYGYTF. Drawing the rest from reference TRBV5-8 and TRBJ1-2, the complete variable domain is EAGVTQSPTHLIKTRGQQATLRCSPISGHTSVYWYQQALGLGLQFLLWYDEGEERNRGNFPPRFSGRQFPNYSSELNVNALELEDSALYLCASSRTGNYGYTFGSGTRLTVV.

The chain employs TRBV4-2 and TRBJ2-1, with 11 bases lining up with TRBD2. The CDR3 extends over 18 amino acids. Germline-derived CDR1 and CDR2 are LGHNA and YNFKEQ. J gave up 7 bases and V 4 bases, and 15 bases lay outside the gene matches. CDR3 in amino acids: CASSPDLAGGDGANEQFF. The CDR3 region has the DNA TGTGCCAGCAGCCCCGATCTAGCGGGGGGAGACGGTGCGAATGAGCAGTTCTTC.

The chain recombines TRBV25-1 with TRBJ2-1, with D perhaps matching TRBD1 (6 bases). This CDR3 is built from 15 residues. In germline, CDR1 is MGHDK, CDR2 SYGVNS. Trimming took 8 bases from V and 1 from J, leaving 15 bases between them. CDR3 amino acids: CASGLGGGSYNEQFF. CDR3 nucleotides: TGTGCCAGCGGCCTAGGGGGTGGGTCCTACAATGAGCAGTTCTTC.

By share, this clone ranks as medium-sized. This chain connects TRBV9 to TRBJ1-1, with 7 bases lining up with TRBD1. The CDR3 runs to 15 residues. Germline V gene lookup returns CDR1 SGDLS and CDR2 YYNGEE. V was clipped by 4 bases and J by 4 bases; unmatched bases: 10. The CDR3, as DNA: TGTGCCAGCAGCACGGGACAGCTAACGTCCACTGAAGCTTTCTTT. Its translation is CASSTGQLTSTEAFF.

This clone occurred once. The chain couples TRBV7-9 to TRBJ1-2, with TRBD1 matching 8 bases. Germline CDR1 SEHNR, CDR2 FQNEAQ (reference sequence). The CDR3 has 16 residues. With V trimmed by 0 bases and J by 0 bases, 3 bases remained unmatched. The CDR3: CASSLAGTGANYGYTF. The CDR3 nucleotides are TGTGCCAGCAGCTTAGCAGGGACAGGAGCTAACTATGGCTACACCTTC.

The J gene is TRBJ1-4, the V gene TRBV19; the D gene is possibly TRBD1 (6 bases). Between the trimmed V and J ends, which lost 4 bases and 8 bases, there was a span of 14 bases. The CDR3 contains 14 residues. Germline CDR1 reads LNHDA; CDR2 reads SQIVND (reference sequence). The CDR3 DNA reads as TGTGCCAGTAGTACCGGGGCAGGGGCCGAAAAACTGTTTTTT. Its protein is CASSTGAGAEKLFF.

CDR3 nucleotide sequence: TGTGCCACTGCACAGGAAACCTACGAGCAGTACTTC. The encoded protein is CATAQETYEQYF. J is TRBJ2-7 and V is TRBV21-1; TRBD1 is the table's D call and was not checked against the DNA. TRBV21-1 has pseudogene status. CDR3 length: 12 residues.

The gene calls are TRBV6-5 and TRBJ1-2, with D unresolved. This CDR3 spans 13 amino acids. Germline V CDR1 and CDR2: MNHEY, SVGAGI. Trimming removed 7 bases at V and 8 bases at J, with 17 bases between. The CDR3 DNA reads TGTGCCAGCATCGGGGTGGGCCTAAGCGGCTACACCTTC. Translated, it gives CASIGVGLSGYTF.

The chain is built from TRBV14 and TRBJ2-3; D possibly corresponds to TRBD2 (7 bases). V was trimmed by 4 bases and J by 4 bases, leaving 21 bases between them. In germline, CDR1 is SGHDN, CDR2 FVKESK. The CDR3 spans 17 residues. The CDR3 nucleotides read TGTGCCAGCAGCCCCAACCGGTTTGCGGGGGCAGCAGATACGCAGTATTTT. Protein product: CASSPNRFAGAADTQYF.

This chain connects TRBV15 to TRBJ2-5, with 7 positions matching TRBD1. The end of the DNA aligns better with TRBJ2-7, so the J call may be wrong. The CDR3 sequence is 16 residues long. CDR1 and CDR2 from the germline V gene are LNHNV and YYDKDF (reference sequence). The CDR3 nucleotides read TGTGCCACCAGCGGGGGACAGAGTACGAATTCCTACGAGCAGTACTTC. Protein product: CATSGGQSTNSYEQYF.

This clone was observed a few times. The gene calls are TRBV11-3 and TRBJ1-1, with no clear D. Germline loops: CDR1 SGHNT, CDR2 YENEEA. The CDR3 is 13 residues long. V lost 4 bases and J lost 5, with 11 bases in between. CDR3 residues: CASSSELWTEAFF. DNA of the CDR3: TGTGCCAGCAGCTCTGAGTTGTGGACTGAAGCTTTCTTT.

The chain uses TRBV4-1 and TRBJ2-7, with 8 positions matching TRBD1. The CDR3 spans 16 residues. Germline V gene lookup returns CDR1 MGHRA and CDR2 YSYEKL. J lost 2 bases, V lost 3 bases, and 9 bases had no gene match. The CDR3 DNA reads as TGCGCCAGCAGCCAGGCAGGGGGCCAGTCGGCCTACGAGCAGTACTTC. Amino acid sequence: CASSQAGGQSAYEQYF.

The chain has TRBV4-2 and TRBJ1-5; weak D call: TRBD1 (6 bases). Trimming left V 4 bases short and J 5 bases short, with 12 bases between. This CDR3 spans 14 amino acids. CDR1 and CDR2 from the germline V gene are LGHNA and YNFKEQ. In DNA, the CDR3 is TGTGCCAGCAGCCCATCCGGGACACATCAGCCCCAGCATTTT. It yields the protein CASSPSGTHQPQHF.

V is TRBV5-6 and J is TRBJ1-1, with TRBD1 identical over 7 bases. Germline CDR1 and CDR2: SGHDT and YYEEEE. V lost 4 bases, J lost 1 base, and 4 bases stayed unmatched. The CDR3 is 14 amino acids. In DNA form, the CDR3 reads TGTGCCAGCAGCCCCCGGGACAGGAACACTGAAGCTTTCTTT. This codes for CASSPRDRNTEAFF.